The 26 T cell receptor beta chains below all came from one sample that was sequenced in a study of T cells in Graves' hyperthyroidism and ophthalmopathy. RNA transcripts were the template for amplifying TCR beta CDR3 regions. A set of HTBI primers served as the primers for a first-round RT-PCR of the TCR CDR3. MiXCR was run by TCRdb on the multiplex PCR reads, yielding one entry per CDR3 protein. This table holds more than 300,000 distinct CDR3 sequences, about 18% found once. Sequenced: blood. The source is a man between 18 and 29 years old with Graves' ophthalmopathy.

The V gene is TRBV11-2, the J gene TRBJ2-7; 9 bases map to TRBD1. Germline CDR1 SGHAT, CDR2 FQNNGV. The CDR3 runs 17 residues. V was pared by 3 bases and J by 0 bases, with 9 bases of the junction left unmatched. The CDR3 DNA sequence: TGTGCCAGCAGCTTTGTACCGGGACAGGGATCCTCCTACGAGCAGTACTTC. Residues: CASSFVPGQGSSYEQYF.

Turning to this clonotype: A much larger clone sits a single nucleotide away, making a read error possible. This chain joins TRBV2 and TRBJ2-3; no clear D. CDR3 size: 14 residues. Germline V gene lookup returns CDR1 SNHLY and CDR2 FYNNEI. DNA of the CDR3: TGTGCCAGCGGTGAACAGTTGGACACAGATACGCAGTATTTT. Encoded protein: CASGEQLDTDTQYF.

This clonotype occurred a few times. This chain uses TRBV3-1 with TRBJ1-2; D not certain. Germline lookup yields CDR1 LGHDT and CDR2 YNNKEL (reference sequence). V lost 1 base and J 5 bases, leaving 8 bases between the germline ends. This CDR3 has 13 residues. CDR3 in amino acids: CASSQVSVYGYTF. The CDR3 DNA is TGTGCCAGCAGCCAAGTCTCCGTTTATGGCTACACCTTC.

This clonotype was detected ten times or more. V is TRBV11-2 and J is TRBJ2-3; unclear D gene. V was shortened by 1 base and J by 3 bases, with 2 bases between the two germline ends. Germline CDR1 SGHAT, CDR2 FQNNGV. The CDR3 consists of 12 residues. CDR3 protein: CASSLVTDTQYF. The CDR3 DNA reads as TGTGCCAGCAGCTTAGTTACAGATACGCAGTATTTT.

This sequence joins TRBV7-6 and TRBJ2-7, with D perhaps assigned TRBD1 or TRBD2 (5 bases each). This CDR3 spans 15 amino acids. Trimming took off 5 bases at V and 5 bases at J, with 19 bases between the two ends. Germline V gene sequence: CDR1 SGHVS, CDR2 FNYEAQ. CDR3 loop: CASSQRARGDHEQYF. The CDR3, as DNA: TGTGCCAGCAGCCAACGCGCTCGAGGGGACCACGAGCAGTACTTC.

The chain joins TRBV6-6 to TRBJ2-3, with TRBD2 matching over 15 bases. The V gene end was trimmed by 0 bases and the J gene end by 14 bases; junction bases not matched to a gene: 12. This CDR3 contains 17 residues. Germline lookup yields CDR1 MNHNY and CDR2 SVGAGI (reference sequence). Here the CDR3 reads CASSYSFSWTSGGDLYF. CDR3 sequence (DNA): TGTGCCAGCAGTTACTCGTTTTCGTGGACTAGCGGGGGGGATCTGTATTTT.

This clonotype appeared a few times. Compared with germline, one end of the junction differs, possibly owing to a read error. V is TRBV20-1 and J is TRBJ1-5, with unresolved D. Per germline, CDR1 DFQATT and CDR2 SNEGSKA (reference sequence). The CDR3 is made up of 12 amino acids. The CDR3 DNA reads as TGCAGTGCTAGAGAGTCCAATCGGCCCCAGCATTTT. Translation: CSARESNRPQHF.

This clonotype was recorded many times. This chain links TRBV18 with TRBJ2-5; no definite D call. This CDR3 region has 16 residues. Germline-derived CDR1 and CDR2 are KGHSH and LQKENI. Trimming shortened V by 0 bases and J by 5 bases, and 16 bases separated the two germline ends. CDR3 region: CASSPPSDPRRETQYF. The CDR3, as DNA: TGTGCCAGCTCACCACCTAGTGACCCACGACGTGAGACCCAGTACTTC.

This clonotype has a count of ten or more. This chain uses TRBV7-3 with TRBJ2-5, with 8 bases lining up with TRBD2. The CDR3 is 13 residues long. Trimming at V came to 5 bases and at J to 5 bases, leaving 4 bases not matched to a gene. Germline CDR1 reads SGHTA; CDR2 reads FQGTGA. CDR3 in amino acids: CASSRSGGETQYF. Written as DNA, the CDR3 is TGTGCCAGCAGCCGCAGCGGGGGTGAGACCCAGTACTTC.

This clonotype has more than one count but fewer than ten. This sequence joins TRBV5-5 and TRBJ2-7; 8 nucleotides align to TRBD1. CDR3 length: 15 amino acids. V dropped 1 base and J dropped 2; count of bases not matched to a gene: 5. CDR1 is SGHKS and CDR2 is YYEKEE in the germline V gene (reference sequence). The CDR3 sequence is CASSLLQDRAYEQYF. DNA for the CDR3: TGTGCCAGCAGCTTGTTGCAGGACAGGGCCTACGAGCAGTACTTC.

This clonotype showed up many times. The chain has TRBV27 and TRBJ2-7; possible D gene TRBD1, 5 bases. This CDR3 region has 15 residues. Germline V gives CDR1 MNHEY, CDR2 SMNVEV (reference sequence). Between the trimmed V and J ends, which lost 6 bases and 2 bases, there was a span of 17 bases. CDR3: CASSPFSGAAYEQYF. CDR3 in DNA: TGTGCCAGCAGCCCCTTTTCTGGGGCGGCCTACGAGCAGTACTTC.

This chain connects TRBV11-3 to TRBJ2-2; TRBD1 matches at 8 bases. The germline V gene has CDR1 SGHNT and CDR2 YENEEA. Losses at the gene ends were 5 bases for V and 7 bases for J; bases not matched to a gene: 0. The CDR3 runs to 12 residues. The CDR3 loop is CASSDRGGELFF. CDR3 sequence (DNA): TGTGCCAGCAGCGACAGGGGCGGGGAGCTGTTTTTT.

This clonotype was observed at least ten times. The genes are TRBV24-1 and TRBJ2-1, with D maybe TRBD2 (6 bases). V was cut by 8 bases and J by 3 bases, with 10 bases left in between. The CDR3 runs to 13 residues. CDR1 KGHDR and CDR2 SFDVKD come from the germline V gene. The CDR3 coding sequence is TGTGCCACCATCGGCGGGATCTACAATGAGCAGTTCTTC. This encodes CATIGGIYNEQFF.

This sequence joins TRBV9 and TRBJ2-1; a possible D gene is TRBD2 (5 bases). Trimming took off 0 bases at V and 4 bases at J, with 11 bases between the two ends. In germline, CDR1 is SGDLS, CDR2 YYNGEE. This CDR3 has 15 amino acids. The DNA of the CDR3 is TGTGCCAGCAGCGTAGACGGGGTTAAGTACAATGAGCAGTTCTTC. It yields the protein CASSVDGVKYNEQFF.

This clonotype was observed a handful of times. A much larger clone lies a single base off, so this may be a read error. The chain uses TRBV18 and TRBJ1-1; D is unresolved. The germline CDR1 and CDR2 sequences are KGHSH and LQKENI. This CDR3 has 14 amino acids. CDR3 protein: CASSPPSVNTEALF. The CDR3 bases are TGTGCCAGCTCACCACCTTCAGTGAACACTGAAGCTCTCTTT.

The sample holds many counts of this clonotype. This chain connects TRBV10-1 to TRBJ1-5, with D tentatively TRBD1 (6 bases). Germline V gives CDR1 WNHNN, CDR2 SYGVQD (reference sequence). V was shortened by 9 bases and J by 5 bases, with 14 bases between the two germline ends. The CDR3 loop spans 13 amino acids. The CDR3 nucleotides are TGCGCCAGAAAGACAGGACTTTATCAGCCCCAGCATTTT. This encodes CARKTGLYQPQHF.

The chain carries TRBV7-9 and TRBJ2-7; a possible D gene is TRBD1 (5 bases). The germline V gene encodes CDR1 SEHNR and CDR2 FQNEAQ (reference sequence). The CDR3 is 15 amino acids. V was cut by 0 bases and J by 3 bases, with 12 bases left in between. The CDR3 bases are TGTGCCAGCAGCTTAGCAGGGGCCCGCAACTACGAGCAGTACTTC. Its translation: CASSLAGARNYEQYF.

The rearrangement links TRBV6-1 to TRBJ1-2; D perhaps matches TRBD1 (6 bases). There are 13 residues in the CDR3. The germline V gene encodes CDR1 MNHNS and CDR2 SASEGT. V shed 6 bases and J shed 8 bases, with 16 bases lying between them. CDR3 coding DNA: TGTGCCAGCAGACCCACAGGGACCCAGGGCTACACCTTC. This codes for CASRPTGTQGYTF.

V gene TRBV15 combines with J gene TRBJ2-5; D remains unclear. This CDR3 has 13 residues. Germline assignment: CDR1 LNHNV and CDR2 YYDKDF (reference sequence). V lost 0 bases to trimming and J lost 4 bases, with 6 bases between them. CDR3 coding DNA: TGTGCCACCAGCAGAGACAAGGGAGAGACCCAGTACTTC. This gives the protein CATSRDKGETQYF. Filled out from reference TRBV15 and TRBJ2-5, the complete variable domain reads DAMVIQNPRYQVTQFGKPVTLSCSQTLNHNVMYWYQQKSSQAPKLLFHYYDKDFNNEADTPDNFQSRRPNTSFCFLDIRSPGLGDTAMYLCATSRDKGETQYFGPGTRLLVL.

This clonotype was recorded at least ten times. V and J are TRBV20-1 and TRBJ2-5; 11 bases align to TRBD2. The length of the CDR3 is 17 residues. In germline, CDR1 is DFQATT, CDR2 SNEGSKA (reference sequence). J was trimmed by 2 bases and V by 2 bases; bases with no gene match: 10. CDR3 sequence (DNA): TGCAGTGCTAGACTTAGCGGGGGGGCCTACTTTCAAGAGACCCAGTACTTC. Translating gives CSARLSGGAYFQETQYF.

This clonotype has ten or more counts. This chain uses TRBV14 with TRBJ1-2, with 8 bases lining up with TRBD1. The CDR3 length is 19 residues. Trimming removed 3 bases from V and 6 bases from J; junction bases left unmatched: 21. Germline CDR1 is SGHDN and CDR2 is FVKESK. CDR3: CASSQTGTGLLVGSNGYTF. The CDR3 DNA follows: TGTGCCAGCAGCCAGACGGGGACAGGATTGTTGGTGGGATCCAATGGCTACACCTTC.

This clonotype was detected many times. The chain is built from TRBV11-2 and TRBJ2-2; no firm D call. CDR1 SGHAT and CDR2 FQNNGV come from the germline V gene. The CDR3 length is 15 residues. V lost 1 base to trimming and J lost 0 bases, with 6 bases between them. This CDR3 reads CASSLVVSNTGELFF. CDR3 DNA sequence: TGTGCCAGCAGCTTAGTTGTCTCGAACACCGGGGAGCTGTTTTTT.

This clonotype was seen at least ten times. The chain uses TRBV7-9 and TRBJ1-6; no firm D call. Germline assignment: CDR1 SEHNR and CDR2 FQNEAQ (reference sequence). This CDR3 spans 14 amino acids. Between the trimmed V and J ends, which lost 2 bases and 7 bases, there was a span of 9 bases. In DNA, the CDR3 is TGTGCCAGCAGCTTAAGGGAGGTAAATTCACCCCTCCACTTT. It yields the protein CASSLREVNSPLHF.

The chain has TRBV27 and TRBJ2-1; 8 positions agree with TRBD1. The V gene's germline CDR1 is MNHEY and CDR2 SMNVEV (reference sequence). V dropped 5 bases and J dropped 10; count of bases not matched to a gene: 7. CDR3 size: 13 residues. The CDR3 loop reads CASSPGQDLEQFF. The CDR3 DNA reads as TGTGCCAGCAGTCCGGGACAGGACCTAGAGCAGTTCTTC.

Ten or more counts support this clonotype. The V and J genes are TRBV5-1 and TRBJ1-5; D remains unclear. V lost 4 bases and J 0 bases, leaving 8 bases between the germline ends. Per the germline V gene, CDR1 is SGHRS and CDR2 is YFSETQ. The CDR3 extends over 14 amino acids. The CDR3, as DNA: TGCGCCAGCAGCGCAGGAACTAGCAATCAGCCCCAGCATTTT. Protein sequence: CASSAGTSNQPQHF.

The CDR3 coding sequence is TGCGCCAGCAGCCACCCCGGGACAGGGGTCCACGAGCAGTACTTC. This codes for CASSHPGTGVHEQYF. The chain couples TRBV4-1 to TRBJ2-7; 10 positions agree with TRBD1. The CDR3 is 15 residues long. Germline lookup yields CDR1 MGHRA and CDR2 YSYEKL. V lost 3 bases and J lost 5; bases outside the gene matches: 7.